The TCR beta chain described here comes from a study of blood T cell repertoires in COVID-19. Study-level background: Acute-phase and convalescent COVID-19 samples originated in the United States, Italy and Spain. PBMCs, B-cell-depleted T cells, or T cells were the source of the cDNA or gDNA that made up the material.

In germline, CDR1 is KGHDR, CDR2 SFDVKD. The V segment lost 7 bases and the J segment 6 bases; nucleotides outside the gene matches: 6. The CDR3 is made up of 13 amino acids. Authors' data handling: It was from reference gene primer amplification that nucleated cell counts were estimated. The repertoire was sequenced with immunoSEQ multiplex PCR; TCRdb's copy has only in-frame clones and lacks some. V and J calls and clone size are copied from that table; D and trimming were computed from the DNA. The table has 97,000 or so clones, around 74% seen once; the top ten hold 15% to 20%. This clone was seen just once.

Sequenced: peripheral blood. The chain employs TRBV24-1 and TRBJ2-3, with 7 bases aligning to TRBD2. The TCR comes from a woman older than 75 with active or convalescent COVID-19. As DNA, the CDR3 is TGTGCCACCAGCGGCGGGAGAGTGGATACGCAGTATTTT. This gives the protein CATSGGRVDTQYF.